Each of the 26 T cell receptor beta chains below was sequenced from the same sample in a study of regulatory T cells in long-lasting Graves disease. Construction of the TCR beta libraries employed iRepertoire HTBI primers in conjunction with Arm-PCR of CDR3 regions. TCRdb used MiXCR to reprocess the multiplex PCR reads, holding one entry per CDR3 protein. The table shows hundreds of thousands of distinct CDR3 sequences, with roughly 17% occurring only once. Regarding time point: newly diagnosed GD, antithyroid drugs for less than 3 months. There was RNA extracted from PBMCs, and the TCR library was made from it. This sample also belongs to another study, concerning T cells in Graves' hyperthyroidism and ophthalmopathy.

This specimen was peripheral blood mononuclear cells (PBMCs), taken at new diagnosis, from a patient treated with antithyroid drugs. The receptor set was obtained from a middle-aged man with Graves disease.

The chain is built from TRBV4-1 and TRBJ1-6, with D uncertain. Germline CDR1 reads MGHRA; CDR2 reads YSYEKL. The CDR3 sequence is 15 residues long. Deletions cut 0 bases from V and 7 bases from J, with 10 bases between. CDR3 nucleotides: TGCGCCAGCAGCCAAGAGTCACCCTTCAATTCACCCCTCCACTTT. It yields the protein CASSQESPFNSPLHF.

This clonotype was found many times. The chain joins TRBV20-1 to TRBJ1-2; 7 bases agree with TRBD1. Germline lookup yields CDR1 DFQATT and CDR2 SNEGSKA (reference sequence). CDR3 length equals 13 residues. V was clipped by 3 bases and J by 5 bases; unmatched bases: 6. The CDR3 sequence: CSASPVRGYGYTF. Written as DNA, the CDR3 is TGCAGTGCTAGCCCCGTCAGGGGGTATGGCTACACCTTC.

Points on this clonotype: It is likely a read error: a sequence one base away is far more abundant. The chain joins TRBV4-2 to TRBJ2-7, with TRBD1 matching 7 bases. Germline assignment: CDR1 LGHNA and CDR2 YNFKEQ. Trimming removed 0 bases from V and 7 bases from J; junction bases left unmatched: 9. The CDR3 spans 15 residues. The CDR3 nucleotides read TGTGCCAGCAGCCAAGAGGGGGACAGTGGTCTGGAGCAGTACTTC. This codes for CASSQEGDSGLEQYF.

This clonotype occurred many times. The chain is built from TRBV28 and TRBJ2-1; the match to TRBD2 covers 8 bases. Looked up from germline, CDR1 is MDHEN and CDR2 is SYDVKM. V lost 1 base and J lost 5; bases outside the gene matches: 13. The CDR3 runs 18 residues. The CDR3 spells CASSLFSGLGRMNNEQFF. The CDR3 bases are TGTGCCAGCAGTTTATTTTCGGGACTAGGTCGTATGAACAATGAGCAGTTCTTC.

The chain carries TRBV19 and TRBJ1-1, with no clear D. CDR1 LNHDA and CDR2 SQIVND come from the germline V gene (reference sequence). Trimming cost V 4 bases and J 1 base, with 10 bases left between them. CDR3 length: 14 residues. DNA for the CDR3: TGTGCCAGTAGTAAGGCCGAACAGAACACTGAAGCTTTCTTT. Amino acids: CASSKAEQNTEAFF.

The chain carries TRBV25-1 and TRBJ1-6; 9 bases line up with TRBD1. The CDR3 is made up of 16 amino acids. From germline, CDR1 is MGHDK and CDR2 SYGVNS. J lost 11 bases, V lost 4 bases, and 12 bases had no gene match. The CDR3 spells CASSVWGQGGKTPLHF. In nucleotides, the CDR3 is TGTGCCAGCAGTGTATGGGGACAGGGAGGCAAAACACCCCTCCACTTT.

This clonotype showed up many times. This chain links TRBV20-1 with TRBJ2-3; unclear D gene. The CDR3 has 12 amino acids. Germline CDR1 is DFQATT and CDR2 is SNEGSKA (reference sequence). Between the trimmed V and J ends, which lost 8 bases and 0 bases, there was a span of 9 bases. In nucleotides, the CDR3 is TGCAGTTGTGCGTGGAGCACAGATACGCAGTATTTT. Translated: CSCAWSTDTQYF.

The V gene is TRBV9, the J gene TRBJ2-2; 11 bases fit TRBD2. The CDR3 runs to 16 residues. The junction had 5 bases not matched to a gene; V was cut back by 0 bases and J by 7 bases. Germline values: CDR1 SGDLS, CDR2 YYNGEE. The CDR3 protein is CASSVGSGGAGGELFF. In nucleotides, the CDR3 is TGTGCCAGCAGCGTAGGTAGCGGGGGGGCCGGCGGGGAGCTGTTTTTT.

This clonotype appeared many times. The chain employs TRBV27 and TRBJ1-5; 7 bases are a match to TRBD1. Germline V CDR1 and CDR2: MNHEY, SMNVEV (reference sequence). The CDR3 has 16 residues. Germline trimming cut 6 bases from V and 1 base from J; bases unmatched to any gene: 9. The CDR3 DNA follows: TGTGCCAGCAGAAGACAGGGCCTATGGAGCAATCAGCCCCAGCATTTT. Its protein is CASRRQGLWSNQPQHF.

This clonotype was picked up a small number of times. CDR3 in amino acids: CASSLFGQNTGELFF. CDR3 nucleotides: TGCGCCAGCAGCTTGTTTGGGCAGAACACCGGGGAGCTGTTTTTT. The rearrangement uses TRBV5-1 and TRBJ2-2; D gene ambiguous. This CDR3 is built from 15 residues. Trimming stripped 1 base from V and 1 base from J, with 8 bases between. Germline V CDR1 and CDR2: SGHRS, YFSETQ.

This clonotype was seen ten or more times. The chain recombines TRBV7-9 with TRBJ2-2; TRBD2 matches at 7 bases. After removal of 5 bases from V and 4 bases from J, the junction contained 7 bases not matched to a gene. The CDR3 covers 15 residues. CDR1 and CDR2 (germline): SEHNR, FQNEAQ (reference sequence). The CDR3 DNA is TGTGCCAGCAGCCGACTAGCAGCTACCACCGGGGAGCTGTTTTTT. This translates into CASSRLAATTGELFF.

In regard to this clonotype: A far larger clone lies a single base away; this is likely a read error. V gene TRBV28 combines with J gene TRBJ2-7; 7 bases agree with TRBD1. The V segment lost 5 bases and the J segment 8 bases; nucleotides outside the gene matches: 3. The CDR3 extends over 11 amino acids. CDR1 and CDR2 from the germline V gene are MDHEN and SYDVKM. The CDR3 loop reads CASSGDSQQYF. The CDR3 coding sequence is TGTGCCAGCAGTGGGGACAGTCAGCAGTACTTC.

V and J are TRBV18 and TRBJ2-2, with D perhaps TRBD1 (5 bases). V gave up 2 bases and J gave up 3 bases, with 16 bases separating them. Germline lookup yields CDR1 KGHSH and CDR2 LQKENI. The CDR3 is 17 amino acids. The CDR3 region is CASSPSYRTPDTGELFF. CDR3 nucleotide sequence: TGTGCCAGCTCACCATCTTACCGGACACCGGACACCGGGGAGCTGTTTTTT.

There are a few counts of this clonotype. In DNA form, the CDR3 reads TGTGCCAGCAGTGAGGCTTTCACCAACTATGGCTACACCTTC. This encodes CASSEAFTNYGYTF. The V gene is TRBV9, the J gene TRBJ1-2, with D unresolved. Trimming left V 5 bases short and J 2 bases short, with 13 bases between. Looked up from germline, CDR1 is SGDLS and CDR2 is YYNGEE. The CDR3 is 14 amino acids.

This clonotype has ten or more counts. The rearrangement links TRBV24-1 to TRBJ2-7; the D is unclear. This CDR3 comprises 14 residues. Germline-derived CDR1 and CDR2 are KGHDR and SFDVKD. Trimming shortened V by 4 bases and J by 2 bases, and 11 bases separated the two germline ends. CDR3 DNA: TGTGCCACCAGTGAAAGACAACCACCCTACGAGCAGTACTTC. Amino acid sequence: CATSERQPPYEQYF.

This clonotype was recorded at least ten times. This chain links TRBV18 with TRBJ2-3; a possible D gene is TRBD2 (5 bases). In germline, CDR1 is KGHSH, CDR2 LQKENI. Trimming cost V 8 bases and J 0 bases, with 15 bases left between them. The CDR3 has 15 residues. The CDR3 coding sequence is TGTGCCAGCCAGACCCGGGGAGTTAGCACAGATACGCAGTATTTT. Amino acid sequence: CASQTRGVSTDTQYF.

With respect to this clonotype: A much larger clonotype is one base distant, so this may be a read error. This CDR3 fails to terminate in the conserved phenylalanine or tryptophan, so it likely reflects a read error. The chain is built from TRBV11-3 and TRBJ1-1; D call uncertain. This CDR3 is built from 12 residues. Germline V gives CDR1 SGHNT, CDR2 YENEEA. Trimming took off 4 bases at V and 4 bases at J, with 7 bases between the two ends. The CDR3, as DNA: TGTGCCAGCAGCTCCGGGATCACTGAAGCTTTCCTT. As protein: CASSSGITEAFL.

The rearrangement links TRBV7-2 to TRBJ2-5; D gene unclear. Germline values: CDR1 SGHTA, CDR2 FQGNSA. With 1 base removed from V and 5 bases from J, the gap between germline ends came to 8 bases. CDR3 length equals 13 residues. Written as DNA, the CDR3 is TGTGCCAGCAGCTTAGTAAGGACGGAGACCCAGTACTTC. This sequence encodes CASSLVRTETQYF.

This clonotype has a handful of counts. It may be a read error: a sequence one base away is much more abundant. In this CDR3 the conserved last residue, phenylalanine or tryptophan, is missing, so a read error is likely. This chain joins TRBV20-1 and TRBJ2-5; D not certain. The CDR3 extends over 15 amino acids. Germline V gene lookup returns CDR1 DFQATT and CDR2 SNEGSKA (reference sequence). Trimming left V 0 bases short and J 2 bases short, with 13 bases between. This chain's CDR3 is CSARERRVWQETQYL. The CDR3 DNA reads TGCAGTGCTAGAGAGCGGCGCGTTTGGCAAGAGACCCAGTACCTC.

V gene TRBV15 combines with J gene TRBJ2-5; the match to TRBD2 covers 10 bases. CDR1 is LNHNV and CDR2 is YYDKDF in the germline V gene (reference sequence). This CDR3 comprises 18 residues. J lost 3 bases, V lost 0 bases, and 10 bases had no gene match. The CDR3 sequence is CATSRDYEKAGGKETQYF. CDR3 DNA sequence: TGTGCCACCAGCAGAGATTATGAAAAAGCGGGGGGGAAAGAGACCCAGTACTTC.

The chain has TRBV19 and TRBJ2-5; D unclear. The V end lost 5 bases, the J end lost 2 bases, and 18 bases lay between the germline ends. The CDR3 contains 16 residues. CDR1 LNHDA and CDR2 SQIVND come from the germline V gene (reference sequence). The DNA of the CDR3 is TGTGCCAGTAGTCCCCCTCGCCCAGATCCACAAGAGACCCAGTACTTC. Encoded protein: CASSPPRPDPQETQYF.

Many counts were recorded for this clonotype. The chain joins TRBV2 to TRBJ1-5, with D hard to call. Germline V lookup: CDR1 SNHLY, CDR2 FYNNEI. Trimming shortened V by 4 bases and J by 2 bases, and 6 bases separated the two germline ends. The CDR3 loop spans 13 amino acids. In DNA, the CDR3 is TGTGCCAGCAGTGGCGAGGGCAATCAGCCCCAGCATTTT. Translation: CASSGEGNQPQHF.

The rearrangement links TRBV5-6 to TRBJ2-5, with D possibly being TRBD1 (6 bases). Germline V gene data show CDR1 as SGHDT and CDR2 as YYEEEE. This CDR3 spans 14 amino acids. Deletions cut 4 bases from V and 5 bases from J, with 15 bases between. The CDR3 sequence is CASSLRQVWETQYF. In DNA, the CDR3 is TGTGCCAGCAGCCTCCGACAGGTCTGGGAGACCCAGTACTTC.

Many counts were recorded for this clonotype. CDR3 sequence reads: CAWRGQGSREQYF. CDR3 DNA sequence: TGTGCCTGGAGGGGACAGGGCTCAAGGGAGCAGTACTTC. This chain uses TRBV30 with TRBJ2-7; 9 bases match TRBD1. Germline V gives CDR1 GTSNPN, CDR2 SVGIG (reference sequence). V was clipped by 3 bases and J by 7 bases; unmatched bases: 7. The CDR3 loop spans 13 amino acids.

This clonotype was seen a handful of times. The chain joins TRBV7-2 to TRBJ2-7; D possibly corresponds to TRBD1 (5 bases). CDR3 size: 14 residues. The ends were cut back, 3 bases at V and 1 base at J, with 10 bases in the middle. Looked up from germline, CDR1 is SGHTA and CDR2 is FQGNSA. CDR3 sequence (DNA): TGTGCCAGCAGCTTCTCAGGGCTTTCCTACGAGCAGTACTTC. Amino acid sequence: CASSFSGLSYEQYF.

The CDR3 region has the DNA TGTGCCAGCAGTGACTTTTCACAGGGCACTTACGAGCAGTACTTC. Translated: CASSDFSQGTYEQYF. The chain links TRBV6-2 or TRBV6-3 to TRBJ2-7, with TRBD1 as a possible D gene (6 bases). Germline loops: CDR1 MNHEY, CDR2 SVGEGT. The CDR3 has 15 amino acids. The ends were cut back, 5 bases at V and 4 bases at J, with 18 bases in the middle.